Listed below are T cell receptor beta chains from one sample, sequenced in a study of T cell changes during pregnancy in multiple sclerosis. Only in-frame clones appear in the TCRdb table, and some are missing; sequencing was by immunoSEQ multiplex PCR. The table shows about 89,000 clones, with about 94% occurring only once. This sample comprised peripheral blood, obtained in the third trimester of pregnancy. The receptor set was obtained from a female donor with multiple sclerosis, enrolled in a pregnancy study. The CDR3 runs from the conserved cysteine through the conserved F or W. A D gene is named only where the DNA matches it firmly. The listing skips clone size in some rows; elsewhere it reads once, few, many or a size class.

TGTGCCAGCAAGGACGGGAACTACAATGAGCAGTTCTTC CASKDGNYNEQFF . . TRBJ2-1 TRBV7-9
TGTGCCAGCCAATACCACATATCGCTTGGCTACACCTTC CASQYHISLGYTF once . TRBJ1-2 TRBV7-2
TGCGCCAGCAGCCAAGTGCGGGGGAGCTTCTACGAGCAGTACTTC CASSQVRGSFYEQYF once TRBD2 TRBJ2-7 TRBV4-1
TGTGCCAGCAGTGAGGGCGCATACAATGAGCAGTTCTTC CASSEGAYNEQFF . . TRBJ2-1 TRBV2
TGTGCCAGCAGCGGAGGAGGGGGGGGTGGAACCCAGTACTTC CASSGGGGGGTQYF . . TRBJ2-5 TRBV9
TGTGCCAGCAGCCCGGTAGCGGGAGAAGGGGCCGGGGAGCTGTTTTTT CASSPVAGEGAGELFF . TRBD2 TRBJ2-2 TRBV5-4
TGCGCCAGCAGCTTGGTAGCGGGGGCCGACAATGAGCAGTTCTTC CASSLVAGADNEQFF . TRBD2 TRBJ2-1 TRBV5-1
TGTGCCAGCAGCTTAATTTCGTCCGAGCAGTACTTC CASSLISSEQYF . . TRBJ2-7 TRBV13
TGTGCCAGTAGTATAGAGGAGCTAGCGGGAAATGAGCAGTTCTTC CASSIEELAGNEQFF . TRBD2 TRBJ2-1 TRBV19
TGTGCCAGCAGTGAAACAGGGGGCAAAACCGGGGAGCTGTTTTTT CASSETGGKTGELFF . TRBD1 TRBJ2-2 TRBV25-1
TGCAGCGTTGGGGGACTAACCCTTTACAATGAGCAGTTCTTC CSVGGLTLYNEQFF . TRBD2 TRBJ2-1 TRBV29-1
TGCAGCGTAAAAGCCGGGGATCAGCCCCAGCATTTT CSVKAGDQPQHF . . TRBJ1-5 TRBV29-1
TGTGCCAGCAGCTTAGCTAGCGGGAGGAAAACAGATACGCAGTATTTT CASSLASGRKTDTQYF . TRBD2 TRBJ2-3 TRBV7-2
TGTGCCAGCAGCCAGGACAGCTCCTACGAGCAGTACTTC CASSQDSSYEQYF . . TRBJ2-7 TRBV14
TGTGCCAGTAGTATCCCGGGGAGGGGTCAGCCCCAGCATTTT CASSIPGRGQPQHF . . TRBJ1-5 TRBV19
TGTGCCATCAGTGCCCGCCCGGGACAGGGGGATTCGGAAGCTTTCTTT CAISARPGQGDSEAFF . TRBD1 TRBJ1-1 TRBV10-3
TGCGCCAGCAGCTTGTTCTCACAGGGTTCTGGAAACACCATATATTTT CASSLFSQGSGNTIYF . . TRBJ1-3 TRBV5-1
TGCGCCAGCAGCCAAGATTTTAGGGGTGTAGGAGATACGCAGTATTTT CASSQDFRGVGDTQYF . . TRBJ2-3 TRBV4-1
TGCGCCAGCAGCCAGGGACAGGGGCCCGGGGAGCTGTTTTTT CASSQGQGPGELFF . TRBD1 TRBJ2-2 TRBV4-1
TGTGCCTGGAGTGTAACCCGGACAGGCAGAAATGAAAAACTGTTTTTT CAWSVTRTGRNEKLFF once TRBD1 TRBJ1-4 TRBV30
TGTGCCAGCAGTTTAATGCGGAACTATGGCTACACCTTC CASSLMRNYGYTF . . TRBJ1-2 TRBV28
TGCGCCAGCAGCTTGATCCCGACTAGCGGGAGCTCCTACAATGAGCAGTTCTTC CASSLIPTSGSSYNEQFF . TRBD2 TRBJ2-1 TRBV5-1
TGCAGCGTTGAAAAAGGACAGAATAACTATGGCTACACCTTC CSVEKGQNNYGYTF once . TRBJ1-2 TRBV29-1
TGCGCCAGCAGCCTAGGTTGGACAGGGGACGAGCAGTACTTC CASSLGWTGDEQYF . TRBD1 TRBJ2-7 TRBV4-1
TGTGCCAGCTCACCTCCGAAGGGGTTGAACACTGAAGCTTTCTTT CASSPPKGLNTEAFF . . TRBJ1-1 TRBV18
TGTGCCAGCAGTGCATTCGGGGGGGCTGGGAACACTGAAGCTTTCTTT CASSAFGGAGNTEAFF . . TRBJ1-1 TRBV28
TGTGCCAGCAGCAAGGGGGCCATCGGGGTGAACACTGAAGCTTTCTTT CASSKGAIGVNTEAFF . TRBD1 TRBJ1-1 TRBV27
TGTGCCAGCAGCTTGCGCCACTCAGGGGCCCTTTACAATGAGCAGTTCTTC CASSLRHSGALYNEQFF . . TRBJ2-1 TRBV5-5
TGTGCCAGCAGCTTAAACCTAGCGGGAGGTCAAGATGAGCAGTTCTTC CASSLNLAGGQDEQFF . TRBD2 TRBJ2-1 TRBV7-3
TGTGCCAGCAGTTTTAAGGGGTCCGGCGAGCAGTACTTC CASSFKGSGEQYF . . TRBJ2-7 TRBV27
TGTGCCAGCAAAACGGGGTCCGGCAATCAGCCCCAGCATTTT CASKTGSGNQPQHF once . TRBJ1-5 TRBV6-1
TGCAGCGTTGTGGGACAGGGGGCTTTTCAGGTAACAGATACGCAGTATTTT CSVVGQGAFQVTDTQYF . TRBD1 TRBJ2-3 TRBV29-1
TGTGCCACCAGCAGAGATCGGGGGGCAACCACTGAAGCTTTCTTT CATSRDRGATTEAFF . . TRBJ1-1 TRBV15
TGCGCCAGCAGCTTGGAATGGACAGGGGTCACCGGGGAGCTGTTTTTT CASSLEWTGVTGELFF . TRBD1 TRBJ2-2 TRBV5-1
TGTGCCAGCAGCCTTGGGACAGGGGGATCCGGGGAGCTGTTTTTT CASSLGTGGSGELFF . TRBD1 TRBJ2-2 TRBV4-2
TGTGCCAGCAGCCTTCCGGACAGAAATTCACCCCTCCACTTT CASSLPDRNSPLHF . . TRBJ1-6 TRBV6-5
TGTGCCAGCAGTGAAGCAGGTTCACCCCTCCACTTT CASSEAGSPLHF . . TRBJ1-6 TRBV25-1
TGCGCCAGCAGCTTGGAAGAGGGTACAAGCTCCTACGAGCAGTACTTC CASSLEEGTSSYEQYF . . TRBJ2-7 TRBV5-1
TGTGCCACTACCCCTTTGGCGGGAGGGGAGAATGAGCAGTTCTTC CATTPLAGGENEQFF . TRBD2 TRBJ2-1 TRBV10-3
TGTGCCAGCAGCCAAGAGGGGGGTGGTCCTCCCCGCCTGTACTTC CASSQEGGGPPRLYF . . TRBJ2-7 TRBV4-2
TGCGCCAGCAGCCGAGACCTAGCGGGAGTAAGAGAGACCCAGTACTTC CASSRDLAGVRETQYF . TRBD2 TRBJ2-5 TRBV5-1
TGTGCCAGTAGACAGGGCTCCTACGAGCAGTACTTC CASRQGSYEQYF . TRBD1 TRBJ2-7 TRBV27
TGTGCCAGCAGTTTAGGTCAGGGGGTCGGCGAGCAGTACTTC CASSLGQGVGEQYF . TRBD1 TRBJ2-7 TRBV27
TGCGCCAGCAGCTTGGGGGCCGGGACAGGGGGCTATGAGCAGTACTTC CASSLGAGTGGYEQYF . TRBD1 TRBJ2-7 TRBV5-1
TGCGCCAGCAGCCAAGTGCAGGGAAGCAATCAGCCCCAGCATTTT CASSQVQGSNQPQHF . . TRBJ1-5 TRBV4-1
TGTGCCAGCAGCTTAGTGTCCCGGGGGGAGTTGGGACAAGAGACCCAGTACTTC CASSLVSRGELGQETQYF . TRBD2 TRBJ2-5 TRBV11-2
TGTGCCAGCAGCGCTGAACAGGGGATAGATACGCAGTATTTT CASSAEQGIDTQYF . TRBD1 TRBJ2-3 TRBV9
TGTGCCAGCAGTTTATTCTTAGGGTTCGGGGACTCTGGGGCCAACGTCCTGACTTTC CASSLFLGFGDSGANVLTF once . TRBJ2-6 TRBV27
TGTGCCAGCAGCCTTGACAGGGTAAGAAATGAGCAGTTCTTC CASSLDRVRNEQFF . TRBD1 TRBJ2-1 TRBV9
TGTGCCAGCAGTTTAGGCCCCCGAGGGAGGGGTCTAGCATATGGCTACACCTTC CASSLGPRGRGLAYGYTF . . TRBJ1-2 TRBV27
TGCGCCAGCAGCCAAGATCAGGGCTCTGGAAACACCATATATTTT CASSQDQGSGNTIYF . . TRBJ1-3 TRBV4-1
TGTGCCAGCAGCTTAGGTACGGGAAGCACAGATACGCAGTATTTT CASSLGTGSTDTQYF . . TRBJ2-3 TRBV7-7
TGTGCCAGCAGCTTACTCCGAGACTGGCAAGAGACCCAGTACTTC CASSLLRDWQETQYF . . TRBJ2-5 TRBV11-2
TGTGCCAGCAGCATTCCACCGGGACAGGGGCAAGAGACCCAGTACTTC CASSIPPGQGQETQYF . TRBD1 TRBJ2-5 TRBV7-8
TGCAGCGCCTCCGGACAGGGGGCGTATGGCTACACCTTC CSASGQGAYGYTF . TRBD1 TRBJ1-2 TRBV29-1